Given below is one T cell receptor beta chain in context. Its cognate antigen is unknown. The repertoire was sequenced with immunoSEQ multiplex PCR; TCRdb's copy has only in-frame clones and lacks some. The sample has fewer than 1 million clones, about 96% seen once. CD45RO negativity and positive selection for CCR7 defined naive CD8 cells, a population that excluded terminally differentiated effector memory CD45RA+ cells. This sample was taken from a study of shared clonotypes between healthy human individuals. Regarding the study as a whole: Among non-shared clonotypes, generation probabilities were lower than among those shared by all four donors. Clonotype sharing across donors was expected to vary with sequencing depth.

Germline assignment: CDR1 SNHLY and CDR2 FYNNEI. The CDR3 loop spans 12 amino acids. Germline trimming cut 8 bases from V and 5 bases from J; bases unmatched to any gene: 5. The sequenced sample consisted of naive CD8+ T cells sorted from blood. The receptor was derived from a man aged 25-40 years in good health. This sequence joins TRBV2 and TRBJ1-2; 7 bases agree with TRBD1. CDR3 residues: CASSGTAYGYTF. The CDR3 DNA is TGTGCCAGCTCCGGGACAGCTTATGGCTACACCTTC. Full variable domain (missing parts from reference TRBV2 and TRBJ1-2): EPEVTQTPSHQVTQMGQEVILRCVPISNHLYFYWYRQILGQKVEFLVSFYNNEISEKSEIFDDQFSVERPDGSNFTLKIRSTKLEDSAMYFCASSGTAYGYTFGSGTRLTVV.